The clone carrying this T cell receptor beta chain occurred a few times. The antigen remains unidentified. One end of the junction does not line up with germline, which may come from a read error. Each donor (without exception) was a healthy Caucasian. This entry belongs to a study of identical twins. CDR3 size: 16 residues. The V gene's germline CDR1 is SSHAT and CDR2 FNYEAQ (reference sequence). TCRdb re-called the 5' RACE reads with MiXCR, one entry per CDR3 protein. The data contain 1.5 million to 2 million distinct CDR3 sequences, 25% to 35% of them singletons. Study results and limitations: Those out-of-frame alpha sequences shared by twins showed an excess of low generation probability.

This sequence originates from a newborn girl in good health. This rearrangement joins TRBV7-7 to TRBJ2-3; the match to TRBD2 covers 9 bases. Sequenced: cord blood. This CDR3 reads CASSLRAGGPSDTQYF. The CDR3, as DNA: TGTGCTAGCAGCTTAAGGGCGGGAGGGCCATCAGATACGCAGTATTTT.